This T cell receptor beta chain was obtained from a study of OX40 agonist ivuxolimab in advanced cancers. Libraries were prepared by immunoSEQ multiplex PCR; TCRdb keeps only in-frame clonotypes and omits some of them. The sample includes about 150,000 clones, around nine tenths of them seen just once. Losses at the gene ends were 6 bases for V and 2 bases for J; bases not matched to a gene: 8. The CDR3 has 15 amino acids. CDR1 is MNHEY, CDR2 SMNVEV, per germline (reference sequence). The receptor's source is an adult with an advanced solid tumor such as melanoma, head and neck, liver or kidney cancer. The specimen was CD4+ or CD8+ T cells sorted from blood, collected in a trial of the OX40 agonist ivuxolimab. The rearrangement joins TRBV27 to TRBJ2-7, with 9 bases that match TRBD2. CDR3 sequence: CASSLPGLATYEQYF. CDR3 in DNA: TGTGCCAGCAGCCTCCCAGGACTAGCGACCTACGAGCAGTACTTC.